Presented here are 27 T cell receptor beta chains from one specimen sequenced in a study of Ad26.COV2.S vaccination and SARS-CoV-2 variants (dated by TCRdb to the early 2020s). The treatment or condition label here, explained by the study, means: over 15 received Ad26.COV2.S at low or high dose, single or two shots; roughly five received placebo; per-sample allocation not given. Repertoires of vaccine and placebo recipients were sequenced from samples collected on day 63 after the first injection. Receptor libraries were prepared by the immunoSEQ multiplex PCR assay. What TCRdb holds here is the immuneACCESS table cut down to in-frame rearrangements. Part of the clones is not present; checked against another copy, under half of the missing clones reflect an unresolved V gene, and the others are unexplained. This sample is represented by approximately 450,000 clones; roughly 90% of them were singletons. About 12% of the sample lies in the top ten.

This sample comprised peripheral blood, obtained in a trial of Ad26.COV2.S vaccine versus placebo. These receptors were obtained from a person between 18 and 60 years old who received the Ad26.COV2.S COVID-19 vaccine or a placebo.

The rearrangement uses TRBV10-3 and TRBJ2-7; no clear D. Germline V CDR1 and CDR2: ENHRY, SYGVKD. V lost 9 bases and J lost 7, with 22 bases in between. The CDR3 covers 14 residues. CDR3 sequence reads: CAIGIGTVGWEQYF. Written as DNA, the CDR3 is TGTGCCATTGGAATCGGCACGGTGGGGTGGGAGCAGTACTTC.

This rearrangement joins TRBV7-9 to TRBJ2-1; possibly TRBD2 for D (6 bases). This CDR3 is built from 17 residues. Looked up from germline, CDR1 is SEHNR and CDR2 is FQNEAQ (reference sequence). V was cut by 1 base and J by 2 bases, with 15 bases left in between. In nucleotides, the CDR3 is TGTGCCAGCAGCTTAGGGATTGGTCGGGAGCCCTACAATGAGCAGTTCTTC. This encodes CASSLGIGREPYNEQFF.

CDR3 region: CASSSPGEYNEQFF. CDR3 DNA: TGTGCCAGCAGCTCCCCGGGAGAATACAATGAGCAGTTCTTC. The chain joins TRBV5-6 to TRBJ2-1, with D maybe TRBD2 (6 bases). In germline, CDR1 is SGHDT, CDR2 YYEEEE. Trimming took 3 bases from V and 4 from J, leaving 11 bases between them. This CDR3 region has 14 residues. Filled out from reference TRBV5-6 and TRBJ2-1, the complete variable domain reads DAGVTQSPTHLIKTRGQQVTLRCSPKSGHDTVSWYQQALGQGPQFIFQYYEEEERQRGNFPDRFSGHQFPNYSSELNVNALLLGDSALYLCASSSPGEYNEQFFGPGTRLTVL.

The chain recombines TRBV5-4 with TRBJ1-2; 12 bases fit TRBD1. V shed 5 bases and J 7 bases; nucleotides not matched to a gene: 6. The CDR3 is 14 amino acids. The germline V gene has CDR1 SGHNT and CDR2 YYREEE (reference sequence). The CDR3 region is CASSWDRGQGGYTF. The CDR3 DNA is TGTGCCAGCAGTTGGGACAGGGGGCAGGGTGGCTACACCTTC.

The rearrangement uses TRBV5-8 and TRBJ2-7; D gene ambiguous. This CDR3 comprises 17 residues. V was shortened by 3 bases and J by 0 bases, with 19 bases between the two germline ends. CDR1 is SGHTS and CDR2 is YDEGEE in the germline V gene. CDR3 in DNA: TGTGCCAGCAGCTCGGCTAAGGGCCTGGCCGGCTCCTACGAGCAGTACTTC. Its translation: CASSSAKGLAGSYEQYF.

This chain links TRBV6-5 with TRBJ2-7; the D gene is possibly TRBD2 (5 bases). CDR1 and CDR2 (germline): MNHEY, SVGAGI. The CDR3 spans 14 residues. Trimming shortened V by 2 bases and J by 4 bases, and 12 bases separated the two germline ends. CDR3 loop: CASSYAGGSYEQYF. CDR3 sequence (DNA): TGTGCCAGCAGTTACGCTGGAGGCTCGTACGAGCAGTACTTC.

This clone has just a few counts. J is TRBJ1-3 and V is TRBV5-5; D uncertain. From germline, CDR1 is SGHKS and CDR2 YYEKEE (reference sequence). V was trimmed by 2 bases and J by 1 base, leaving 1 base between them. CDR3 length: 12 residues. The CDR3 DNA sequence: TGTGCCAGCAGCTTATCTGGAAACACCATATATTTT. Encoded protein: CASSLSGNTIYF.

CDR3 coding DNA: TGTGCCAGCAGCCAGGATACAGAGAACACCATATATTTT. This gives the protein CASSQDTENTIYF. The chain has TRBV3-1 (or the pseudogene TRBV3-2) and TRBJ1-3; D remains unclear. The germline V and J ends were trimmed by 3 bases and 7 bases, with 10 bases remaining between them. This CDR3 spans 13 amino acids. Germline CDR1 is LGHDT and CDR2 is YNNKEL (reference sequence).

This rearrangement joins TRBV19 to TRBJ2-7, with D tentatively TRBD1 (5 bases). Per the germline V gene, CDR1 is LNHDA and CDR2 is SQIVND (reference sequence). This CDR3 is built from 13 residues. The V gene lost 3 bases and the J gene lost 0 bases, with 6 bases spanning the gap. CDR3 DNA: TGTGCCAGTAGTATGACAGACTCCTACGAGCAGTACTTC. Protein product: CASSMTDSYEQYF.

The chain uses TRBV5-6 and TRBJ2-3; 10 bases are a match to TRBD2. Losses at the gene ends were 4 bases for V and 6 bases for J; bases not matched to a gene: 14. The germline V gene encodes CDR1 SGHDT and CDR2 YYEEEE. The CDR3 is 17 amino acids. As DNA, the CDR3 is TGTGCCAGCAGCACCGGACTAGCGGCTCTTTTTGTGGATACGCAGTATTTT. It specifies CASSTGLAALFVDTQYF.

The CDR3 DNA reads TGTGCCAGCAGTTATTGGGGAGGGGGCACAGATACGCAGTATTTT. Its protein product is CASSYWGGGTDTQYF. The gene calls are TRBV6-2 or TRBV6-3 and TRBJ2-3; 7 bases align to TRBD2. V was pared by 3 bases and J by 1 base, with 4 bases of the junction left unmatched. Germline values: CDR1 MNHEY, CDR2 SVGEGT. The CDR3 extends over 15 amino acids.

This clone was recorded once. V and J are TRBV30 and TRBJ1-5; D is uncertain. Per germline, CDR1 GTSNPN and CDR2 SVGIG (reference sequence). The CDR3 extends over 14 amino acids. The germline V and J ends were trimmed by 5 bases and 2 bases, with 13 bases remaining between them. This CDR3 reads CAWGDEWGNQPQHF. In DNA, the CDR3 is TGTGCCTGGGGAGACGAATGGGGCAATCAGCCCCAGCATTTT.

This chain uses TRBV5-8 with TRBJ2-5, with D possibly matching TRBD1 (5 bases). Germline-derived CDR1 and CDR2 are SGHTS and YDEGEE. V lost 2 bases, J lost 2 bases, and 10 bases lay in between. There are 14 residues in the CDR3. The CDR3 nucleotides read TGTGCCAGCAGCTTTACTGACAGACAAGAGACCCAGTACTTC. Its protein product is CASSFTDRQETQYF.

This chain uses TRBV11-2 with TRBJ2-6; no clear D. The CDR3 is 17 residues long. V lost 2 bases to trimming and J lost 2 bases, with 13 bases between them. Germline values: CDR1 SGHAT, CDR2 FQNNGV. In DNA, the CDR3 is TGTGCCAGCAGCTTAACAGCTCTGAAAGCTGGGGCCAACGTCCTGACTTTC. This encodes CASSLTALKAGANVLTF.

For this clone: Other DNA sequences from this sample encode an identical CDR3 as well. The J gene is TRBJ2-1, the V gene TRBV18; 9 nucleotides line up with TRBD2. Germline trimming cut 0 bases from V and 5 bases from J; bases unmatched to any gene: 5. Germline loops: CDR1 KGHSH, CDR2 LQKENI. The CDR3 loop spans 16 amino acids. CDR3 amino acids: CASSPPGLAGNNEQFF. The CDR3, as DNA: TGTGCCAGCTCACCACCGGGGCTAGCGGGAAACAATGAGCAGTTCTTC.

The chain links TRBV11-3 to TRBJ1-3, with TRBD1 matching 7 bases. Germline lookup yields CDR1 SGHNT and CDR2 YENEEA. Trimming cost V 2 bases and J 3 bases; bases outside gene matches: 10. The CDR3 runs to 17 residues. Written as DNA, the CDR3 is TGTGCCAGCAGCTTAATTCTCACAGGGGAGATTGGAAACACCATATATTTT. It codes for CASSLILTGEIGNTIYF.

This sequence joins TRBV7-6 and TRBJ2-2, with a tentative D call TRBD1 (6 bases). Trimming stripped 1 base from V and 2 bases from J, with 11 bases between. Per germline, CDR1 SGHVS and CDR2 FNYEAQ. The CDR3 is made up of 16 amino acids. CDR3 in amino acids: CASSLGGGANTGELFF. The CDR3 region has the DNA TGTGCCAGCAGCTTAGGAGGGGGTGCAAACACCGGGGAGCTGTTTTTT.

The chain combines TRBV5-6 with TRBJ2-7; 7 bases fit TRBD1. This CDR3 region has 15 residues. The germline gives CDR1 SGHDT, CDR2 YYEEEE. J was trimmed by 2 bases and V by 0 bases; bases with no gene match: 5. As DNA, the CDR3 is TGTGCCAGCAGCTTGGGGACAGGCTTCGCCTACGAGCAGTACTTC. The encoded protein is CASSLGTGFAYEQYF.

This chain links TRBV5-6 with TRBJ2-3, with 9 nucleotides matching TRBD2. The CDR3 has 16 residues. The V segment lost 0 bases and the J segment 2 bases; nucleotides outside the gene matches: 4. Germline V lookup: CDR1 SGHDT, CDR2 YYEEEE. The CDR3 here is CASSLGLAATTDTQYF. The CDR3 coding sequence is TGTGCCAGCAGCTTGGGACTAGCGGCGACCACAGATACGCAGTATTTT.

The chain carries TRBV5-4 and TRBJ2-7; 11 nucleotides align to TRBD2. Germline-derived CDR1 and CDR2 are SGHNT and YYREEE (reference sequence). With V trimmed by 3 bases and J by 7 bases, 9 bases remained unmatched. The CDR3 spans 15 residues. CDR3 in amino acids: CASSSSSGRAAEQYF. In DNA form, the CDR3 reads TGTGCCAGCAGCTCAAGTAGCGGGAGGGCAGCAGAGCAGTACTTC.

The rearrangement links TRBV5-1 to TRBJ2-2, with D hard to call. The length of the CDR3 is 14 residues. Germline CDR1 is SGHRS and CDR2 is YFSETQ. Trimming shortened V by 2 bases and J by 4 bases, and 9 bases separated the two germline ends. The CDR3 nucleotides are TGCGCCAGCAGCTTTGGTTCGGGCACCGGGGAGCTGTTTTTT. It encodes CASSFGSGTGELFF.

This rearrangement joins TRBV9 to TRBJ2-1, with 10 bases fitting TRBD2. With 2 bases clipped from V and 8 bases from J, the junction kept 7 bases outside the gene matches. The CDR3 length is 15 residues. CDR1 and CDR2 (germline): SGDLS, YYNGEE. The CDR3 protein is CASSVASGRLDEQFF. The DNA for the CDR3 is TGTGCCAGCAGCGTCGCTAGCGGGAGATTAGATGAGCAGTTCTTC. Drawing the rest from reference TRBV9 and TRBJ2-1, the complete variable domain is DSGVTQTPKHLITATGQRVTLRCSPRSGDLSVYWYQQSLDQGLQFLIQYYNGEERAKGNILERFSAQQFPDLHSELNLSSLELGDSALYFCASSVASGRLDEQFFGPGTRLTVL.

This clone has a single count. This chain connects TRBV2 to TRBJ2-3, with 7 bases matching TRBD1. Trimming removed 3 bases from V and 2 bases from J; junction bases left unmatched: 5. The V gene's germline CDR1 is SNHLY and CDR2 FYNNEI. The CDR3 has 15 residues. The CDR3 bases are TGTGCCAGCAGTGATAGACAGGGACACACAGATACGCAGTATTTT. Protein sequence: CASSDRQGHTDTQYF.

This chain connects TRBV2 to TRBJ2-1, with D perhaps TRBD2 (6 bases). The ends were cut back, 8 bases at V and 5 bases at J, with 10 bases in the middle. The CDR3 extends over 12 amino acids. Germline V gives CDR1 SNHLY, CDR2 FYNNEI. This CDR3 is CASGRWNNEQFF. CDR3 coding DNA: TGTGCCAGCGGGAGGTGGAACAATGAGCAGTTCTTC.

The chain combines TRBV10-3 with TRBJ1-3; no definite D call. This CDR3 comprises 14 residues. Deletions cut 4 bases from V and 4 bases from J, with 11 bases between. Germline V CDR1 and CDR2: ENHRY, SYGVKD. CDR3 bases: TGTGCCATCAGTGCGGGTTCCCTCGGAAACACCATATATTTT. Residues: CAISAGSLGNTIYF.

This chain links TRBV10-3 with TRBJ2-3; perhaps D is TRBD1 or TRBD2 (5 bases each). Germline values: CDR1 ENHRY, CDR2 SYGVKD. Trimming took 2 bases from V and 6 from J, leaving 15 bases between them. This CDR3 contains 15 residues. This chain's CDR3 is CAISEKSGSSDTQYF. The CDR3 region has the DNA TGTGCCATCAGTGAGAAGTCAGGGAGTTCCGATACGCAGTATTTT.

The rearrangement joins TRBV9 to TRBJ2-3; 8 positions match TRBD2. V shed 2 bases and J 4 bases; nucleotides not matched to a gene: 9. This CDR3 is built from 16 residues. In germline, CDR1 is SGDLS, CDR2 YYNGEE. CDR3 in DNA: TGTGCCAGCAGCGTTCGGTCGTCGGGAGGGTCAGATACGCAGTATTTT. Amino acid sequence: CASSVRSSGGSDTQYF.